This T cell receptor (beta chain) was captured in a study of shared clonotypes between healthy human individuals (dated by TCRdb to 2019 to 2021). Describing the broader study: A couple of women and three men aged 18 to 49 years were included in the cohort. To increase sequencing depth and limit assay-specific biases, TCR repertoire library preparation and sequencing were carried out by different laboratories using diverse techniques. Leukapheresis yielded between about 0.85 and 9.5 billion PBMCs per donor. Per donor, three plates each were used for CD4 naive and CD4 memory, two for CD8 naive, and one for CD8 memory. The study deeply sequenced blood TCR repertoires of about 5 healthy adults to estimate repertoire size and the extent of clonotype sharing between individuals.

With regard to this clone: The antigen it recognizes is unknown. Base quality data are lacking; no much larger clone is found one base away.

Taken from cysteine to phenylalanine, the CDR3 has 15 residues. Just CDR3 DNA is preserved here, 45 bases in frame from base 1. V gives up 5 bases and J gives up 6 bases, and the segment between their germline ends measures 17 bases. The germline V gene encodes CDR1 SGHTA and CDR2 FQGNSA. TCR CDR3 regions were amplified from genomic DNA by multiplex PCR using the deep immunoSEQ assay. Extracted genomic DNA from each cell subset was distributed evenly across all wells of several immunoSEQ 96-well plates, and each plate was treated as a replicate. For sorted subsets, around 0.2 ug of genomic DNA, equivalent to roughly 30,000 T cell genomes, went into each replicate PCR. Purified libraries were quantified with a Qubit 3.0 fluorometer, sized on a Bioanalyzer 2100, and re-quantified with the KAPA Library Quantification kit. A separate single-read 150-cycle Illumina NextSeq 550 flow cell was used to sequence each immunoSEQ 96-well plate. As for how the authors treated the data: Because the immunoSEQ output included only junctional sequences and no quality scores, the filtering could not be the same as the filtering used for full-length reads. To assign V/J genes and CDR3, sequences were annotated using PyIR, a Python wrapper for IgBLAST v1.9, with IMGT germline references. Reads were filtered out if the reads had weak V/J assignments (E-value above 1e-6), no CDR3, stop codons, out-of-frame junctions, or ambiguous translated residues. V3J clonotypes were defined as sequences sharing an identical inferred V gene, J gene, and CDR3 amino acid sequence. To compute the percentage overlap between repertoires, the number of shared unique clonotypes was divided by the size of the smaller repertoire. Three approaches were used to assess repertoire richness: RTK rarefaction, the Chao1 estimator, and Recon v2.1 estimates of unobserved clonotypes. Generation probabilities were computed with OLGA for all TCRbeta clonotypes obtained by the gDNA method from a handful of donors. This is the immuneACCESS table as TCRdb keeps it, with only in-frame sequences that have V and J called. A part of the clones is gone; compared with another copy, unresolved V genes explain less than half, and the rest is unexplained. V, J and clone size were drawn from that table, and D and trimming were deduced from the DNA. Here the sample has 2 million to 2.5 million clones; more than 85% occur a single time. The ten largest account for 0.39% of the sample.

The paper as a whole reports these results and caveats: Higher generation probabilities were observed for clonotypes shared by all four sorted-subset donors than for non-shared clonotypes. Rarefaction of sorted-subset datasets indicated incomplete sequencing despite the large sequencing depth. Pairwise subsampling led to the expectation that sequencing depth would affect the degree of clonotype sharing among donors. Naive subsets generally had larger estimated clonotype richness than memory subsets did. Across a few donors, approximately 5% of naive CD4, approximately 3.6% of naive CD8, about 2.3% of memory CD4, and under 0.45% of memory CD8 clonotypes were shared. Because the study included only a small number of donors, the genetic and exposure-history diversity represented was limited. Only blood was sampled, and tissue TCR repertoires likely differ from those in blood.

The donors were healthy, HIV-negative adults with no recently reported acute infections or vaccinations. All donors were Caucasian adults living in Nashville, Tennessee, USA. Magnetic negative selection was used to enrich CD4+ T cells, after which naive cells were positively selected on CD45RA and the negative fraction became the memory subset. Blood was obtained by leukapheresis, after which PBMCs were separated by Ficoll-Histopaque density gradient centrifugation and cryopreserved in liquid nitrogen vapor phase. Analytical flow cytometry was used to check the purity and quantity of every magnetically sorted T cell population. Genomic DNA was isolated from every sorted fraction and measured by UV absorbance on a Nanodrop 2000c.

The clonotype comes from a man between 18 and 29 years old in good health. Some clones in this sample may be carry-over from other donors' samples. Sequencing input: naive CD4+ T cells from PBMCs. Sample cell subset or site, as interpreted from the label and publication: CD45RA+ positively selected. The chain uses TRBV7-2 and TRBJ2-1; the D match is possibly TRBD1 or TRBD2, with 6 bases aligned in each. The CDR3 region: CASSLGGRMSNEQFF. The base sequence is TGTGCCAGCAGCCTGGGGGGCCGCATGAGCAATGAGCAGTTCTTC.